This T cell receptor (beta chain) was recovered during a study of blood T cell repertoires in COVID-19. Repertoires were generated with immunoSEQ multiplex PCR, while TCRdb's copy carries only in-frame clones and drops some. The profile shows about 300,000 clones, about 90% of them singletons. CDR1 is SNHLY, CDR2 FYNNEI, per germline. The CDR3 contains 15 residues. V lost 1 base, J lost 5 bases, and 2 bases stayed unmatched. What was sequenced was PBMCs or T cells enriched from blood (not recorded which). This clonotype was sampled from a woman between 50 and 59 years old who had been exposed to COVID-19. J is TRBJ1-6 and V is TRBV2; 7 bases fit TRBD1. The CDR3 spells CASSEGQGDNSPLHF. The CDR3 DNA reads TGTGCCAGCAGTGAAGGACAGGGTGATAATTCACCCCTCCACTTT.